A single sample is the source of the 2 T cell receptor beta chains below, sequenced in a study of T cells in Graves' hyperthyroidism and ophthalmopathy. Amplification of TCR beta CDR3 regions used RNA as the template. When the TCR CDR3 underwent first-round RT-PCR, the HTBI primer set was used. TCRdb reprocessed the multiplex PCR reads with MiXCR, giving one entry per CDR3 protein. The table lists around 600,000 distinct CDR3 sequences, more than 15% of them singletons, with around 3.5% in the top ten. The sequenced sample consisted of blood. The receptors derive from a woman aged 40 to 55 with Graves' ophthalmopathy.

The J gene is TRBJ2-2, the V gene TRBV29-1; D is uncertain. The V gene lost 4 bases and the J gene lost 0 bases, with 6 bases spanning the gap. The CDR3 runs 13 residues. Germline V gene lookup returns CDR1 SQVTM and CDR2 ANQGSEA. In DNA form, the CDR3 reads TGCAGCGTTGTAGGGCCGAACACCGGGGAGCTGTTTTTT. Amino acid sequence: CSVVGPNTGELFF.

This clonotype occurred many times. The CDR3 coding sequence is TGTGCCTGGAACCAACAGGGGATTTCACCCCTCCACTTT. It encodes CAWNQQGISPLHF. The gene calls are TRBV30 and TRBJ1-6; 7 bases map to TRBD1. The CDR3 sequence is 13 residues long. V shed 4 bases and J 9 bases; nucleotides not matched to a gene: 6. CDR1 and CDR2 from the germline V gene are GTSNPN and SVGIG (reference sequence).